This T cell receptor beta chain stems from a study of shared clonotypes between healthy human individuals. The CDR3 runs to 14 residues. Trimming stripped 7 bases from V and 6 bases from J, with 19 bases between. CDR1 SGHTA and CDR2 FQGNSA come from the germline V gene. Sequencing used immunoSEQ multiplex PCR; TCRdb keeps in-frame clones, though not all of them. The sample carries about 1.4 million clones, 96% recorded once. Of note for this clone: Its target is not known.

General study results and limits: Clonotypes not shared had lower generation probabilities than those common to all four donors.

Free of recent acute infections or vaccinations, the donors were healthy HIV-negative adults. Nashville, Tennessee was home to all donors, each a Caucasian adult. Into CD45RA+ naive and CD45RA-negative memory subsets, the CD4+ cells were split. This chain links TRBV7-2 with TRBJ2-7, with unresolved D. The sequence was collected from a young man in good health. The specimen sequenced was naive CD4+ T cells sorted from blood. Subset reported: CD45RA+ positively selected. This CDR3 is CASKMSVGSSEQYF. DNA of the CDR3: TGTGCCAGCAAGATGTCGGTGGGCAGCAGCGAGCAGTACTTC.